What follows are 24 T cell receptor beta chains derived from one specimen sequenced in a study of T cell changes during pregnancy in multiple sclerosis. The data were produced by immunoSEQ multiplex PCR, yet TCRdb's version contains in-frame clones alone and is incomplete. The table records fewer than 50,000 clones, 90% to 95% of them present only once. Sample: CD8+ T cells from peripheral blood mononuclear cells, taken after pregnancy. These receptors originate from a female donor with multiple sclerosis, enrolled in a pregnancy study.

V usage is TRBV7-6 and J usage is TRBJ1-4; D is possibly TRBD1 (6 bases). Trimming cost V 11 bases and J 2 bases, with 18 bases left between them. This CDR3 is 15 amino acids long. Per the germline V gene, CDR1 is SGHVS and CDR2 is FNYEAQ. As DNA, the CDR3 is TGTGCCTCAAGGCGGGGGGCTGTTACTAATGAAAAACTGTTTTTT. Protein product: CASRRGAVTNEKLFF.

The CDR3 nucleotides read TGTGCCAGCAGGCTTCGGGGGGCTGGTTACGAGCAGTACTTC. Translated: CASRLRGAGYEQYF. The gene calls are TRBV27 and TRBJ2-7; maybe TRBD2 (7 bases). The V end was cut by 6 bases, the J end by 4 bases, with 16 bases between. The germline gives CDR1 MNHEY, CDR2 SMNVEV (reference sequence). This CDR3 contains 14 residues.

The gene calls are TRBV27 and TRBJ2-7; possibly TRBD1 for D (6 bases). This CDR3 is 14 amino acids long. Between the trimmed V and J ends, which lost 4 bases and 2 bases, there was a span of 12 bases. Germline CDR1 and CDR2: MNHEY and SMNVEV (reference sequence). The CDR3 DNA follows: TGTGCCAGCAGTTGGGCAGGGGCTACCTACGAGCAGTACTTC. As protein: CASSWAGATYEQYF.

CDR3 sequence: CASSASGPEPYEQYF. CDR3 nucleotide sequence: TGTGCCAGTAGTGCATCGGGTCCAGAGCCCTACGAGCAGTACTTC. The chain couples TRBV19 to TRBJ2-7; no clear D gene. V lost 5 bases, J lost 2 bases, and 16 bases lay in between. The CDR3 is 15 amino acids. Germline V lookup: CDR1 LNHDA, CDR2 SQIVND (reference sequence).

The chain links TRBV4-1 to TRBJ2-7; D is undetermined. CDR1 and CDR2 from the germline V gene are MGHRA and YSYEKL. The length of the CDR3 is 14 residues. The ends were cut back, 3 bases at V and 5 bases at J, with 14 bases in the middle. For the CDR3, the DNA is TGCGCCAGCAGCCATGGAGACTCTGGTGACGAGCAGTACTTC. This codes for CASSHGDSGDEQYF.

This chain connects TRBV5-4 to TRBJ1-2, with D possibly being TRBD1 (6 bases). V lost 4 bases and J lost 2, with 12 bases in between. CDR3 length: 14 residues. Germline lookup yields CDR1 SGHNT and CDR2 YYREEE (reference sequence). The CDR3 DNA is TGTGCCAGCAGCCCGCAAGGACAGAACTATGGCTACACCTTC. Encoded protein: CASSPQGQNYGYTF.

This sequence joins TRBV6-1 and TRBJ2-7, with TRBD2 as a possible D gene (6 bases). CDR3 size: 14 residues. The ends were cut back, 2 bases at V and 4 bases at J, with 12 bases in the middle. The germline V gene encodes CDR1 MNHNS and CDR2 SASEGT. CDR3 loop: CASSELGGGYEQYF. CDR3 coding DNA: TGTGCCAGCAGTGAATTGGGGGGTGGGTACGAGCAGTACTTC.

This clone was detected once. The chain has TRBV5-1 and TRBJ2-1; TRBD1 aligns across 7 bases. V dropped 0 bases and J dropped 6; count of bases not matched to a gene: 15. CDR3 length: 18 amino acids. CDR1 is SGHRS and CDR2 is YFSETQ in the germline V gene. The CDR3 loop reads CASSLVIPGTETSNEQFF. The CDR3 nucleotides are TGCGCCAGCAGCTTGGTGATTCCAGGGACAGAGACCTCCAATGAGCAGTTCTTC. The full variable domain, in which reference TRBV5-1 and TRBJ2-1 provide the parts outside the CDR3, is KAGVTQTPRYLIKTRGQQVTLSCSPISGHRSVSWYQQTPGQGLQFLFEYFSETQRNKGNFPGRFSGRQFSNSRSEMNVSTLELGDSALYLCASSLVIPGTETSNEQFFGPGTRLTVL.

The rearrangement joins TRBV6-5 to TRBJ2-5, with 7 nucleotides matching TRBD2. Trimming at V came to 1 base and at J to 5 bases, leaving 7 bases not matched to a gene. CDR3 length: 15 amino acids. Germline CDR1 reads MNHEY; CDR2 reads SVGAGI. The CDR3 DNA reads as TGTGCCAGCAGTTACTGGGCGGGGGATGGGGAGACCCAGTACTTC. This codes for CASSYWAGDGETQYF.

The gene calls are TRBV5-1 and TRBJ2-7; a possible D gene is TRBD1 (7 bases). Looked up from germline, CDR1 is SGHRS and CDR2 is YFSETQ. The CDR3 consists of 17 residues. V was pared by 4 bases and J by 2 bases, with 22 bases between. DNA of the CDR3: TGCGCCAGCAGCACCCCCCGGGCGGGACAGACTGCCTACGAGCAGTACTTC. It is translated as CASSTPRAGQTAYEQYF.

The genes are TRBV6-1 and TRBJ2-3; TRBD2 is a possible D gene (5 bases). Germline CDR1 reads MNHNS; CDR2 reads SASEGT. This CDR3 has 15 amino acids. Trimming cost V 3 bases and J 1 base, with 11 bases left between them. For the CDR3, the DNA is TGTGCCAGCAGTGACCGGCTGAGGGGCACAGATACGCAGTATTTT. Amino acids: CASSDRLRGTDTQYF.

The J gene is TRBJ1-2, the V gene TRBV5-6, with D perhaps matching TRBD1 (5 bases). The V end was cut by 0 bases, the J end by 8 bases, with 11 bases between. This CDR3 comprises 13 residues. Germline assignment: CDR1 SGHDT and CDR2 YYEEEE. The CDR3 loop reads CASSLGRGEGYTF. CDR3 nucleotides: TGTGCCAGCAGCTTGGGGAGGGGTGAAGGCTACACCTTC. The full variable domain, with the rest looked up from reference TRBV5-6 and TRBJ1-2, is DAGVTQSPTHLIKTRGQQVTLRCSPKSGHDTVSWYQQALGQGPQFIFQYYEEEERQRGNFPDRFSGHQFPNYSSELNVNALLLGDSALYLCASSLGRGEGYTFGSGTRLTVV.

DNA for the CDR3: TGTGCCAGCGCTCCCGGACAGGGCCAAGAGACCCAGTACTTC. As protein: CASAPGQGQETQYF. This chain connects TRBV5-6 to TRBJ2-5; 8 nucleotides agree with TRBD1. From germline, CDR1 is SGHDT and CDR2 YYEEEE. The CDR3 is 14 residues long. The V segment lost 7 bases and the J segment 1 base; nucleotides outside the gene matches: 6.

The rearrangement links TRBV29-1 to TRBJ2-5; 7 bases align to TRBD2. The CDR3 length is 12 residues. The germline V gene encodes CDR1 SQVTM and CDR2 ANQGSEA. V lost 1 base to trimming and J lost 5 bases; unmatched junction nucleotides: 1. The CDR3 nucleotides are TGCAGCGTTGAAGTGGGGGGGGAGACCCAGTACTTC. This sequence encodes CSVEVGGETQYF.

The chain employs TRBV11-3 and TRBJ2-2, with a weak D call TRBD1 (6 bases). In germline, CDR1 is SGHNT, CDR2 YENEEA. V shed 3 bases and J shed 1 base, with 6 bases lying between them. CDR3 size: 14 residues. CDR3 DNA: TGTGCCAGCAGCTTGGGACAGAACACCGGGGAGCTGTTTTTT. Its translation is CASSLGQNTGELFF.

The chain has TRBV10-3 and TRBJ1-1; 8 nucleotides match TRBD1. The V segment lost 0 bases and the J segment 6 bases; nucleotides outside the gene matches: 6. There are 15 residues in the CDR3. Germline V gives CDR1 ENHRY, CDR2 SYGVKD. In DNA form, the CDR3 reads TGTGCCATCAGTGAGTCGGCAGGGGGCGTCCCTGAAGCTTTCTTT. Encoded protein: CAISESAGGVPEAFF.

The chain has TRBV7-9 and TRBJ1-5; D gene unclear. This CDR3 region has 12 residues. The germline V gene has CDR1 SEHNR and CDR2 FQNEAQ (reference sequence). Trimming pared 7 bases from V and 2 bases from J, leaving 6 bases between. In DNA, the CDR3 is TGTGCCAGCACCACAGGCAATCAGCCCCAGCATTTT. Its translation: CASTTGNQPQHF. The full variable domain, with the rest looked up from reference TRBV7-9 and TRBJ1-5, is DTGVSQNPRHKITKRGQNVTFRCDPISEHNRLYWYRQTLGQGPEFLTYFQNEAQLEKSRLLSDRFSAERPKGSFSTLEIQRTEQGDSAMYLCASTTGNQPQHFGDGTRLSIL.

This clone was counted a single time. The J gene is TRBJ2-7, the V gene TRBV30; 9 bases agree with TRBD1. Trimming removed 0 bases from V and 2 bases from J; junction bases left unmatched: 14. The germline V gene encodes CDR1 GTSNPN and CDR2 SVGIG (reference sequence). The CDR3 runs to 18 residues. For the CDR3, the DNA is TGTGCCTGGAGTGTATACCCCAGCGGACAGGGGCCTGCCTACGAGCAGTACTTC. It codes for CAWSVYPSGQGPAYEQYF.

CDR3 nucleotide sequence: TGTGCCAGCAGCTTAGCCCGGACTAGCGGGGGCAGAAGCTCCTACGAGCAGTACTTC. This codes for CASSLARTSGGRSSYEQYF. The rearrangement uses TRBV7-8 and TRBJ2-7, with 13 positions matching TRBD2. The CDR3 extends over 19 amino acids. The V segment lost 0 bases and the J segment 0 bases; nucleotides outside the gene matches: 8. The V gene's germline CDR1 is SGHVS and CDR2 FQNEAQ.

This chain links TRBV11-2 with TRBJ1-4; 7 bases fit TRBD1. The germline V gene has CDR1 SGHAT and CDR2 FQNNGV. V dropped 2 bases and J dropped 0; count of bases not matched to a gene: 9. CDR3 size: 18 residues. DNA of the CDR3: TGTGCCAGCAGCTTAAGGCCAAGGACAGGATCAACTAATGAAAAACTGTTTTTT. Protein: CASSLRPRTGSTNEKLFF.

V usage is TRBV4-1 and J usage is TRBJ2-7, with D unclear. Germline V gene sequence: CDR1 MGHRA, CDR2 YSYEKL. Between the trimmed V and J ends, which lost 0 bases and 3 bases, there was a span of 12 bases. The CDR3 sequence is 15 residues long. The CDR3: CASSQESNNLYEQYF. The CDR3 nucleotides are TGCGCCAGCAGCCAAGAATCGAACAACCTCTACGAGCAGTACTTC.

This chain uses TRBV11-2 with TRBJ2-3, with 12 bases aligning to TRBD1. This CDR3 comprises 14 residues. Germline values: CDR1 SGHAT, CDR2 FQNNGV. J gave up 6 bases and V 3 bases, and 1 base lay outside the gene matches. CDR3 nucleotide sequence: TGTGCCAGCAGCTTGGGGACAGGGGGCGATACGCAGTATTTT. It specifies CASSLGTGGDTQYF.

The chain carries TRBV13 and TRBJ2-1, with 12 bases lining up with TRBD2. Trimming at V came to 6 bases and at J to 9 bases, leaving 18 bases not matched to a gene. This CDR3 region has 18 residues. Germline assignment: CDR1 PRHDT and CDR2 FYEKMQ (reference sequence). The CDR3 DNA follows: TGTGCCAGCAGTCGCGGACTAGCGGGGTTTATACAGGGTGGTGAGCAGTTCTTC. This sequence encodes CASSRGLAGFIQGGEQFF.

The chain combines TRBV6-1 with TRBJ2-3; D may be TRBD1 (6 bases). The CDR3 has 14 residues. V was shortened by 7 bases and J by 4 bases, with 15 bases between the two germline ends. Germline V gene sequence: CDR1 MNHNS, CDR2 SASEGT. The CDR3, as DNA: TGTGCCAGCACTTTGAACAGGGCATCAGATACGCAGTATTTT. This gives the protein CASTLNRASDTQYF.